This T cell receptor beta chain was recorded in a study of radiotherapy plus CTLA-4 blockade in lung cancer (dated by TCRdb to the late 2010s). Context from the whole study: Among enrolled patients, roughly 20% had an objective response and 25% to 35% reached disease control.

Receptor libraries were prepared by the immunoSEQ multiplex PCR assay. The table comes from immuneACCESS by way of TCRdb, which keeps in-frame sequences with V and J called. Part of the clones is missing from these tables; in studies checked, under half for an unresolved V gene and the rest for unknown reasons. This sample lists 95,000 to 150,000 clones; 85% to 90% were detected once. The top ten clonotypes cover 5.5% to 7% of the sample. Details on this clone: Its antigen is currently not known. Base qualities are missing; no much larger clone stands one base away.

CDR1 SGHRS and CDR2 YFSETQ were looked up in the germline V gene. The junction shows trimming of 4 bases on V and 0 bases on J, and the gene matches do not reach 6 bases of it. CDR3 length: 18 amino acids, cysteine to phenylalanine. Only the CDR3 region is kept as DNA, spanning 54 bases read in frame from base 1. Focal radiation therapy combined with CTLA-4 blockade (ipilimumab) was tested in patients with chemo-refractory metastatic non-small-cell lung cancer. Broader findings and caveats from the paper: TCR clones derived from tumors expanded in peripheral blood after treatment with radiotherapy and ipilimumab. Increased serum interferon-beta after radiation, together with early dynamic changes in blood T cell clones, were reported to be the strongest predictors of response.

The source is a human donor with non-small cell lung cancer that progressed on radiotherapy plus ipilimumab. The material was peripheral blood, obtained from a patient treated with radiotherapy plus ipilimumab. The receptor chain draws on TRBV5-1 and TRBJ2-1, with 14 bases aligning to TRBD2. The DNA is TGCGCCAGCAGCCAAGGGACTAGCGGGGGAAGCTCCTACAATGAGCAGTTCTTC. This translates into CASSQGTSGGSSYNEQFF.